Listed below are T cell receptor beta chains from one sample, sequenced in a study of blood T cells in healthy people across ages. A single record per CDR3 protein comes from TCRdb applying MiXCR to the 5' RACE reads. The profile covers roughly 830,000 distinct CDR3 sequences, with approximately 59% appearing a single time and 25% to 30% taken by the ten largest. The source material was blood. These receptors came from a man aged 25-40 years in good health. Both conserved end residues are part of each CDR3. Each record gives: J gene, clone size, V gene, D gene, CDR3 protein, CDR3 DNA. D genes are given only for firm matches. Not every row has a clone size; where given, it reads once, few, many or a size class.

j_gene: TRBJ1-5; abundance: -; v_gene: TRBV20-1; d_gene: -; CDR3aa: CSARHTDRAGLAQHF; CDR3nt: TGCAGTGCTAGACATACCGACCGGGCCGGGTTGGCCCAGCATTTT
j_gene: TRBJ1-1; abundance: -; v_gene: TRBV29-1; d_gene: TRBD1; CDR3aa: CSVDMEGAVNTEAFF; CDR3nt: TGCAGCGTTGACATGGAGGGGGCCGTGAACACTGAAGCTTTCTTT
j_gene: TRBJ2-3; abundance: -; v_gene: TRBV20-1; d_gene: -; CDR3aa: CSARASDRATDTQYF; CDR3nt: TGCAGTGCTAGAGCTTCGGACCGAGCCACAGATACGCAGTATTTT
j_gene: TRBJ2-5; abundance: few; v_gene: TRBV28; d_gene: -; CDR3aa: CASSFQLQETQYF; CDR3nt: TGTGCCAGCAGTTTCCAGCTCCAAGAGACCCAGTACTTC
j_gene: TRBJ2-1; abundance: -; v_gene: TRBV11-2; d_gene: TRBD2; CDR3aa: CASSLYGGAVEQFF; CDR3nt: TGTGCCAGCAGCTTGTACGGGGGGGCCGTTGAGCAGTTCTTC
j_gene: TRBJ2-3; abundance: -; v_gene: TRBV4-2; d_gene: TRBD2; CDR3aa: CASSHASGGLTDTQYF; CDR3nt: TGTGCCAGCAGCCACGCTAGCGGGGGCCTCACAGATACGCAGTATTTT
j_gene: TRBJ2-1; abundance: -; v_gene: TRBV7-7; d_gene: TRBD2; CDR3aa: CASSPREAGGEQFF; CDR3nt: TGTGCCAGCAGCCCTCGGGAAGCGGGGGGTGAGCAGTTCTTC
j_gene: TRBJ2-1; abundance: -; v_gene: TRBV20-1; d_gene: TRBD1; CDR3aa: CSARVPGQGRSANEQFF; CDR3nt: TGCAGCGCTAGAGTCCCGGGACAGGGGAGATCAGCGAATGAGCAGTTCTTC
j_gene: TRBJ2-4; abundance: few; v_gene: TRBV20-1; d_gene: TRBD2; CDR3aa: CSARGAGGPNIQYF; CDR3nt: TGCAGTGCTAGAGGAGCGGGGGGACCAAACATTCAGTACTTC
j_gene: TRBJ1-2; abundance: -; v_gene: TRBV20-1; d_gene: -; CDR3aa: CSATTAANNGYTF; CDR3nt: TGCAGTGCCACGACAGCAGCTAACAATGGCTACACCTTC
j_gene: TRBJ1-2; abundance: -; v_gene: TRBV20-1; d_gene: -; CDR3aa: CSAILSYGYTF; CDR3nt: TGCAGTGCGATCCTTAGCTATGGCTACACCTTC
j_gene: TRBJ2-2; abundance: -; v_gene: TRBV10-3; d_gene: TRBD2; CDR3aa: CAIETSGGTTGELFF; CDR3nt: TGTGCCATCGAAACTAGCGGGGGAACCACCGGGGAGCTGTTTTTT
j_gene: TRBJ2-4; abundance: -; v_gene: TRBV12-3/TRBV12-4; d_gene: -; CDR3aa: CASSLAGGTEINIQYF; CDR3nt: TGTGCCAGCAGTTTAGCGGGGGGGACAGAGATAAACATTCAGTACTTC
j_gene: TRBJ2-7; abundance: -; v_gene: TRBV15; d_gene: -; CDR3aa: CATSRDREWEQYF; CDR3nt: TGTGCCACCAGCAGAGATCGAGAGTGGGAGCAGTACTTC
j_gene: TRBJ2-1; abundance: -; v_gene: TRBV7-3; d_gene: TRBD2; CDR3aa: CASSSPLGLAGGPNEQFF; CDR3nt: TGTGCCAGCAGCTCTCCTTTGGGGCTAGCGGGGGGGCCTAATGAGCAGTTCTTC
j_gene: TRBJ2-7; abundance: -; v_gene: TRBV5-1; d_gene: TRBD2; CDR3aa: CASSTGLAGGSSYEQYF; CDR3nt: TGCGCCAGCAGCACGGGACTAGCGGGGGGAAGCTCCTACGAGCAGTACTTC